This TCR beta chain stems from a study of T-cell memory formation after mild COVID-19. Study details: Each donor largely had its own TCR clusters.

TCRdb itself ran the 5' RACE reads through MiXCR, one entry per CDR3 protein. The data show about 110,000 distinct CDR3 sequences, 17% seen once. Germline V gene sequence: CDR1 SGHVS, CDR2 FNYEAQ. The CDR3 totals 15 residues. The V and J ends lost 2 bases and 1 base respectively, with 10 bases between them. This clonotype was counted at least ten times. Sequencing was performed on PBMCs or a T cell subset sorted from them (not recorded which). The J gene is TRBJ2-3, the V gene TRBV7-6; D is ambiguous. This receptor was obtained from an adult woman who had mild COVID-19 (a few samples of this study predate the infection). Cell type and time point are not known. The CDR3 sequence: CASSLFGLGTDTQYF. The CDR3 DNA sequence: TGTGCCAGCAGCTTATTCGGTTTGGGCACAGATACGCAGTATTTT.